A selection of T cell receptor beta chains follows, all from one sample in a study of blood T cells in healthy people across ages. Each CDR3 protein gets one entry after TCRdb re-called the 5' RACE reads with MiXCR. Of around 990,000 distinct CDR3 sequences listed, 35% to 40% are singletons. Sequencing input: blood. All receptors derive from a man younger than 35 in good health. CDR3s include the opening cysteine and the closing phenylalanine or tryptophan. D genes are given only for firm matches. The size field is filled for only some rows; it gives once, few, many or a size class.

CDR3nt,CDR3aa,abundance,d_gene,v_gene,j_gene
TGTGCCAGCAGCTACGAAGGGGGTGCCACAGATACGCAGTATTTT,CASSYEGGATDTQYF,.,.,TRBV7-2,TRBJ2-3
TGTGCCAGCAGTCAGGACAGCTCTCTCGTCCTGACTTTC,CASSQDSSLVLTF,.,.,TRBV12-3/TRBV12-4,TRBJ2-6
TGTGCCAGCAGTCCCCTTAGCGGGGGAGTTGGCACAGATACGCAGTATTTT,CASSPLSGGVGTDTQYF,few,TRBD2,TRBV6-2/TRBV6-3,TRBJ2-3
TGTGCCAGCAGCGGACAAGGCTTTGGCGAGACCCAGTACTTC,CASSGQGFGETQYF,.,.,TRBV9,TRBJ2-5
TGTGCCATCAGTGGACAGAACTATGGCTACACCTTC,CAISGQNYGYTF,many,.,TRBV10-3,TRBJ1-2
TGCAGTGCCCCCTCAACGGCCGGGGGGGAATCTCGTGGCTACACCTTC,CSAPSTAGGESRGYTF,.,.,TRBV20-1,TRBJ1-2
TGTGCCAGCAGCCCTAGCGGGGGGGTAAACACCGGGGAGCTGTTTTTT,CASSPSGGVNTGELFF,few,TRBD2,TRBV5-6,TRBJ2-2
TGTGCCAGCGCACGGGTTTCTAATTCACCCCTCCACTTT,CASARVSNSPLHF,.,.,TRBV3-1,TRBJ1-6
TGCGCCAGCAGCTTGGCGCTAGCGGAAGAGACCCAGTACTTC,CASSLALAEETQYF,.,TRBD2,TRBV5-1,TRBJ2-5
TGTGCCAGCAGCCCATTGCCCGGGACAGGGACCCGTTCGAACACCGGGGAGCTGTTTTTT,CASSPLPGTGTRSNTGELFF,.,TRBD1,TRBV7-3,TRBJ2-2
TGTGCCAGCAGCCCACCTCTGGACAATGGTGAGCAGTACTTC,CASSPPLDNGEQYF,.,.,TRBV6-2/TRBV6-3,TRBJ2-5
TGTGCCAGCAGCAAGGGGACAGCCTTTGATGGCTACACCTTC,CASSKGTAFDGYTF,.,TRBD1,TRBV5-6,TRBJ1-2
TGCAGTGCTAGCGATGTGTCGACTGAAGCTTTCTTT,CSASDVSTEAFF,once,.,TRBV20-1,TRBJ1-1
TGTGCCAGCAAAAGGGCGGGGGACTCCTACAATGAGCAGTACTTC,CASKRAGDSYNEQYF,.,TRBD2,TRBV6-1,TRBJ2-7
TGCAGTGCTGATCATTATCGCGGTGGAGTGGGAAACATTCAGTACTTC,CSADHYRGGVGNIQYF,.,.,TRBV20-1,TRBJ2-4
TGCAGCGTGGGGGACAGGGGAAGCAATCAGCCCCAGCATTTT,CSVGDRGSNQPQHF,.,TRBD1,TRBV29-1,TRBJ1-5
TGTGCCAGCAGCTTAAGGGACAGGGCCTACGAGCAGTACTTC,CASSLRDRAYEQYF,few,TRBD1,TRBV7-2,TRBJ2-7
TGTGCCAGCTCACCACCGCTAGCTCACACAGATACGCAGTATTTT,CASSPPLAHTDTQYF,.,.,TRBV18,TRBJ2-3
TGTGCCAGCACACTAGCGGGGACCTCCTACAATGAGCAGTTCTTC,CASTLAGTSYNEQFF,.,TRBD2,TRBV12-3/TRBV12-4,TRBJ2-1
TGTGCCAGCAGCTTAGCCCCCGACCCGTTCCTTCTACGAAATACGCAGTATTTT,CASSLAPDPFLLRNTQYF,.,.,TRBV7-2,TRBJ2-3
TGCGCCAGCAGCTTATCTGACCCGAACACTGAAGCTTTCTTT,CASSLSDPNTEAFF,few,.,TRBV5-1,TRBJ1-1
TGTGCCATCAGTCGGGACAGGGGGACGGAGACCCAGTACTTC,CAISRDRGTETQYF,many,TRBD1,TRBV10-3,TRBJ2-5
TGTGCCAGCAGTTACCCGGGACTAGCGGGAGGTGAGCAGTTCTTC,CASSYPGLAGGEQFF,.,TRBD2,TRBV6-2/TRBV6-3,TRBJ2-1
TGTGCCAGCAGCTTAGGGACAGGGGGAGCCAAAAACATTCAGTACTTC,CASSLGTGGAKNIQYF,few,TRBD1,TRBV7-2,TRBJ2-4
TGTGCCAGCAGTTTAGGGCTGACGAACACTGAAGCTTTCTTT,CASSLGLTNTEAFF,.,.,TRBV12-3/TRBV12-4,TRBJ1-1
.,CASSSSTSGGAYNEQFF,few,.,TRBV27,TRBJ2-1
TGTGCCAGCAGCCAAGAGGGGGACCTTAACTATGGCTACACCTTC,CASSQEGDLNYGYTF,few,.,TRBV3-1,TRBJ1-2
TGTGCCAGCAGCCCGACTTCGACTAGCGGGGACAATATGTTCTTC,CASSPTSTSGDNMFF,few,TRBD2,TRBV9,TRBJ2-1
TGTGCCAGCAGCCCCTGGGGGACAGATACGCAGTATTTT,CASSPWGTDTQYF,once,.,TRBV7-2,TRBJ2-3
TGTGCCAGCAGCTTGTCCCAGGGCCGCACAGATACGCAGTATTTT,CASSLSQGRTDTQYF,few,.,TRBV7-9,TRBJ2-3
TGTGACGGCAGCCCAAGAGCGGGGGTCCTCACAGATACGCAGTATTTT,CDGSPRAGVLTDTQYF,.,TRBD2,TRBV11-2,TRBJ2-3
TGTGCCAGCAGCGCTGGTACCCAACAGGAGGGGCAGCCCCAGCATTTT,CASSAGTQQEGQPQHF,.,.,TRBV9,TRBJ1-5
TGTGCCAGCAGCTTATCGGCCCCTCAAACAGCTTTCTTT,CASSLSAPQTAFF,.,.,TRBV11-2,TRBJ1-1
TGTGCCAGCAGCCCCATAGGGGCAGATAACTATGGCTACACCTTC,CASSPIGADNYGYTF,few,.,TRBV7-2,TRBJ1-2
TGTGCCAGCTGTGCCACAGGTAATCCCTACAATGAGCAGTTCTTC,CASCATGNPYNEQFF,.,.,TRBV2,TRBJ2-1
TGTGCCAGCAGTTACGGGACGGACGAGACCCAGTACTTC,CASSYGTDETQYF,few,.,TRBV6-6,TRBJ2-5
TGTGCCAGCAGTCTAGGGGACGGGGAAAAACTGTTTTTT,CASSLGDGEKLFF,.,.,TRBV12-3/TRBV12-4,TRBJ1-4
TGCAGTGCTAGCCACGGACAGGGGTACACTGAAGCTTTCTTT,CSASHGQGYTEAFF,.,TRBD1,TRBV20-1,TRBJ1-1
TGTGCCAGCAGCTACGGACTAGCTGTTCGCAATGAGCAGTTCTTC,CASSYGLAVRNEQFF,.,TRBD2,TRBV14,TRBJ2-1
TGCAGTGCTAGAGATTTTACAGGGGGGGCGGCAGATACGCAGTATTTT,CSARDFTGGAADTQYF,.,.,TRBV20-1,TRBJ2-3
TGTGCCAGCAGCTTGGAATGGGGTGCAGGGAACACTGAAGCTTTCTTT,CASSLEWGAGNTEAFF,.,.,TRBV11-2,TRBJ1-1
TGCGCCAGCAGCTTAGGGGGGGCGAAGGACGAAAAACTGTTTTTT,CASSLGGAKDEKLFF,few,.,TRBV5-1,TRBJ1-4
TGTGCCAGCAGCCAAGATCGGACATCCTCGCAAGCTTTCTTT,CASSQDRTSSQAFF,.,.,TRBV4-2,TRBJ1-1
TGTGCCATCAGTGGTGGACTAGAGCCAACCGGGGAGCTGTTTTTT,CAISGGLEPTGELFF,.,TRBD2,TRBV10-3,TRBJ2-2